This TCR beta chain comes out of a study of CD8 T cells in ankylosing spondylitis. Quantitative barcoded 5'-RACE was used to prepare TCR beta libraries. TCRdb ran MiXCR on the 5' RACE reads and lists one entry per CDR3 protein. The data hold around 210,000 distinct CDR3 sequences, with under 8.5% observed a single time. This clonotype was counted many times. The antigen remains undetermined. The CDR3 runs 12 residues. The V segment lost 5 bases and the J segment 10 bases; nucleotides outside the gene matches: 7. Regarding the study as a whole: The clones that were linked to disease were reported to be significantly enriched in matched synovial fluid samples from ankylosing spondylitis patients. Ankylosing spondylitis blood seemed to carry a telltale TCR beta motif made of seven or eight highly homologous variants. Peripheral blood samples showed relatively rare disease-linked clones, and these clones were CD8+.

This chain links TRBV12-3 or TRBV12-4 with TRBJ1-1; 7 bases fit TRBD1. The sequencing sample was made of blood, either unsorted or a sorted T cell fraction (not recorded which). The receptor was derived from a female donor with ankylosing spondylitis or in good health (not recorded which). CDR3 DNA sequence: TGTGCCAGCAGTGTTGCGACAGGGTCAGCTTTCTTT. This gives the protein CASSVATGSAFF.